This paragraph reports one TCR beta chain. Its antigen remains unidentified. It was with a sample-barcoded 5' primer and a J-beta primer mix that a second PCR of about 6 to 12 cycles was run. TCRdb redid the calling of the 5' RACE reads with MiXCR, one entry per CDR3 protein. The data hold hundreds of thousands of distinct CDR3 sequences, with more than 20% observed a single time. CDR1 is SGHRS, CDR2 YFSETQ, per germline. The CDR3 loop spans 15 amino acids. These data originate in a study of blood T cells in healthy people across ages. Overall study findings and caveats: Donors of long life had a larger count of naive CD4+ cells and greater diversity than aged donors. It was held that the diversity estimates obtained from one million T cells were underestimates.

This sample also belongs to another study, concerning T cells of mothers and their children.

The sample was blood. The source of this sequence is a boy under 18 in good health. The J gene is TRBJ2-5, the V gene TRBV5-1, with a tentative D call TRBD1 (5 bases). The end of the DNA is better explained by TRBJ2-7, so the J call may be wrong. The CDR3, as DNA: TGCGCCAGCAGCTTGGATGGGGCTGGGGATTACGAGCAGTACTTC. Translating gives CASSLDGAGDYEQYF.